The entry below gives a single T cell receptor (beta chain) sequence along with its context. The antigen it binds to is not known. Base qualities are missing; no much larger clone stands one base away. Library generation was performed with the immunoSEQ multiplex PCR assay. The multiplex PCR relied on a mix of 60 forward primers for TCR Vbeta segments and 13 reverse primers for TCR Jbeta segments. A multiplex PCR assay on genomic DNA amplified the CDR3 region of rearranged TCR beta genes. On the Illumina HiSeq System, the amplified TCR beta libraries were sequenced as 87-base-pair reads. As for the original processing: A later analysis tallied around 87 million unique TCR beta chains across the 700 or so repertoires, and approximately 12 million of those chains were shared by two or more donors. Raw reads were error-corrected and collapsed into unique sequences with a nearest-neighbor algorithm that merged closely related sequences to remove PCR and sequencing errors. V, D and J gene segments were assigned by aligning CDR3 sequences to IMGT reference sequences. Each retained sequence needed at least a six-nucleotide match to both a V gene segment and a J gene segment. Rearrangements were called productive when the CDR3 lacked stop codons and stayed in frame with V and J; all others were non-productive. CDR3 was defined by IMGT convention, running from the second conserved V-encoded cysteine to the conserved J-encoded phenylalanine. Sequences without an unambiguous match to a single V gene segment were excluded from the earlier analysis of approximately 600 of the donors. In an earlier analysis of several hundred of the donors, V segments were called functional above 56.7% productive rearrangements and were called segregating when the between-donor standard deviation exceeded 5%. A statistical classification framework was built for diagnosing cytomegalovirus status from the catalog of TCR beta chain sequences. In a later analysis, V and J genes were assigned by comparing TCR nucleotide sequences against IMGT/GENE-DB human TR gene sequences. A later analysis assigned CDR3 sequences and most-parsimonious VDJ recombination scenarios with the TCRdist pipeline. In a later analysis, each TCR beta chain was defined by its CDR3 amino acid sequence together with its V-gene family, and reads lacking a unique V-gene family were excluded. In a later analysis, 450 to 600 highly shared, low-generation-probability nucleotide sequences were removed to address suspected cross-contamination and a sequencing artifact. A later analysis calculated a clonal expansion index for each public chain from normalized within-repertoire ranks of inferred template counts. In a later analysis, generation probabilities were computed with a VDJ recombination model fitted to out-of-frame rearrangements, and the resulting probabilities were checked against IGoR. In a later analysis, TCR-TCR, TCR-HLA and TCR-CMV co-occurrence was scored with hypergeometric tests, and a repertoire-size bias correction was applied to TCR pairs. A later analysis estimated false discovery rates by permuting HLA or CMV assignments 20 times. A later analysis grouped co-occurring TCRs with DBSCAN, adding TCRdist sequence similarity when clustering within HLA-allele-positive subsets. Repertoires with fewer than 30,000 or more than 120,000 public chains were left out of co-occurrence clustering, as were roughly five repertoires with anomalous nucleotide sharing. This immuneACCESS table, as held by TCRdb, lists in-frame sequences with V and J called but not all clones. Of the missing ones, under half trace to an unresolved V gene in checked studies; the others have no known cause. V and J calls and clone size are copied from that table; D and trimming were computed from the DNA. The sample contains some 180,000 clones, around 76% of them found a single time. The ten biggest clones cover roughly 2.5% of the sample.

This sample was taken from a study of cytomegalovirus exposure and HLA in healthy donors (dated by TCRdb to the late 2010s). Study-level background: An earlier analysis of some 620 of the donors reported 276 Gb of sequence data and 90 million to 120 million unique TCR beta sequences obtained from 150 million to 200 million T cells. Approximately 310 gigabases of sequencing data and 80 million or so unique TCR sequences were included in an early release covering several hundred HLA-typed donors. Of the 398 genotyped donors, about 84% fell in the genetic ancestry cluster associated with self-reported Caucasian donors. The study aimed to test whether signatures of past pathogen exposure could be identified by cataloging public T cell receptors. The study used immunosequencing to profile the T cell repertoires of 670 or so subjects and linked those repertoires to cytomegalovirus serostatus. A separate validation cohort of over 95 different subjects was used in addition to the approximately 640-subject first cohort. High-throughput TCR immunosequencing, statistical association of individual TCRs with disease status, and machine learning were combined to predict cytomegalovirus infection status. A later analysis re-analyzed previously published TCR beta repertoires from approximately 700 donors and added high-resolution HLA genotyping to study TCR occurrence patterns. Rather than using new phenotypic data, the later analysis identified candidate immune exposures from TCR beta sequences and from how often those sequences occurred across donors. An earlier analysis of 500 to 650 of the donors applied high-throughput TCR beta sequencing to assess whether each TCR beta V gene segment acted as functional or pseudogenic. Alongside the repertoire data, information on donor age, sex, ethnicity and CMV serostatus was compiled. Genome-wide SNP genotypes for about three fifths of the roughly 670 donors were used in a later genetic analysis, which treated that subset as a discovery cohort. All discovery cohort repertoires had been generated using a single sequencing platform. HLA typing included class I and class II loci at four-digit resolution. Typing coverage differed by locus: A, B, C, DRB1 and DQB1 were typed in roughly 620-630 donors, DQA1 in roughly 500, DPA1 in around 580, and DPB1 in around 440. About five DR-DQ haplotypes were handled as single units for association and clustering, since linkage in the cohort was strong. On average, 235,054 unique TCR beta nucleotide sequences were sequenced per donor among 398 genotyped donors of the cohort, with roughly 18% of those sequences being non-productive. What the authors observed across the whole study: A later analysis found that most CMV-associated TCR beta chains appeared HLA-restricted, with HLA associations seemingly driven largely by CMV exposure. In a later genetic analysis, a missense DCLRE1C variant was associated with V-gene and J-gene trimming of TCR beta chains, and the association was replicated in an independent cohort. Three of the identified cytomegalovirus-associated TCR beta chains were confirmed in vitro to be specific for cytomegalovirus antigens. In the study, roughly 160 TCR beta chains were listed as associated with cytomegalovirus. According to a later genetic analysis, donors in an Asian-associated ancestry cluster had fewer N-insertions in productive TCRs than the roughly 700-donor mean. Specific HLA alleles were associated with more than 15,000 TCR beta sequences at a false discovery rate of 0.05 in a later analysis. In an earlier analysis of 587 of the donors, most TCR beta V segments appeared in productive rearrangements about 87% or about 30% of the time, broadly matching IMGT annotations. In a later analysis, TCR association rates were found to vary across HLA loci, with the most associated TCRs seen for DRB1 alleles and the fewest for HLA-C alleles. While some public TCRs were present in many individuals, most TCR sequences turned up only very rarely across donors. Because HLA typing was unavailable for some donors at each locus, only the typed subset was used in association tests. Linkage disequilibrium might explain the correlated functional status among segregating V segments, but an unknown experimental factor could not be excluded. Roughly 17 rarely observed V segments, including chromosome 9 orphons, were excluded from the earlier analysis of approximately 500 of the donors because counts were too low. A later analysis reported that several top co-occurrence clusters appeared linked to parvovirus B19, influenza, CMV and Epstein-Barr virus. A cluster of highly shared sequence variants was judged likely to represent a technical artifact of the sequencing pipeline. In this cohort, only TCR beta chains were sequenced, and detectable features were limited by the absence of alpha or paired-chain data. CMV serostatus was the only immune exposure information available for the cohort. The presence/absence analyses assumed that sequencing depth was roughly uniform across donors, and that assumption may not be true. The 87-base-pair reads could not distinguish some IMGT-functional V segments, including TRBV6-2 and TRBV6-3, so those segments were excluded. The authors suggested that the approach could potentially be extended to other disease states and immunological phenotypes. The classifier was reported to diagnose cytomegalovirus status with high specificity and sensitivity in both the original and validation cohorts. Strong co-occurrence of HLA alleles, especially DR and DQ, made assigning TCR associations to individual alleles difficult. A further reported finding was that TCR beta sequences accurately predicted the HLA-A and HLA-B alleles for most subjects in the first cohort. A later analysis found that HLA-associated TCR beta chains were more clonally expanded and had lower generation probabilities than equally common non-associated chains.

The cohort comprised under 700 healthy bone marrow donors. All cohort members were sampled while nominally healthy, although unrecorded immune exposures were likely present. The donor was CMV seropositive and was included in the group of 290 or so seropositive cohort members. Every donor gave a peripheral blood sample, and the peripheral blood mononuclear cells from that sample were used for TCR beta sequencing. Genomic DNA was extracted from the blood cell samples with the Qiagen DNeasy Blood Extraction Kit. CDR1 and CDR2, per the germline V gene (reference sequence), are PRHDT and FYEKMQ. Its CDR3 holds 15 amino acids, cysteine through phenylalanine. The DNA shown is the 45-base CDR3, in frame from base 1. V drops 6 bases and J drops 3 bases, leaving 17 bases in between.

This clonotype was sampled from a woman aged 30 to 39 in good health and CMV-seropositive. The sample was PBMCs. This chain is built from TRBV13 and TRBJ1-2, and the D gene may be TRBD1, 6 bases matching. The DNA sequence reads TGTGCCAGCAGTGCAGTAGGGGGTAGAGACTATGGCTACACCTTC. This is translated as CASSAVGGRDYGYTF.